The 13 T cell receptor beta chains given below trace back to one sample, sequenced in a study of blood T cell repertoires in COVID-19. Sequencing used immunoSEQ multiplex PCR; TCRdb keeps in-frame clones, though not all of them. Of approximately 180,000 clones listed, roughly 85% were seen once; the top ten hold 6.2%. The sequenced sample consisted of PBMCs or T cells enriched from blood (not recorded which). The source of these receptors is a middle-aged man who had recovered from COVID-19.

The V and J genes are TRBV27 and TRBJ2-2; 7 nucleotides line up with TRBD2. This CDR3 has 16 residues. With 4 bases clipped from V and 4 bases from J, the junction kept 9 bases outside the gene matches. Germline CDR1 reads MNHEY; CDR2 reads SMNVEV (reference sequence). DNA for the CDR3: TGTGCCAGCAGTTGGGCTGGACTAGGGCGCACCGGGGAGCTGTTTTTT. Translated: CASSWAGLGRTGELFF.

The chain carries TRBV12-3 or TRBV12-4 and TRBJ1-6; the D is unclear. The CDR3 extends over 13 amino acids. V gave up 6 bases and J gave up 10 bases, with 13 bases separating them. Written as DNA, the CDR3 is TGTGCCAGCAGCCTCCTTGGGCTCTCACCCCTCCACTTT. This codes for CASSLLGLSPLHF.

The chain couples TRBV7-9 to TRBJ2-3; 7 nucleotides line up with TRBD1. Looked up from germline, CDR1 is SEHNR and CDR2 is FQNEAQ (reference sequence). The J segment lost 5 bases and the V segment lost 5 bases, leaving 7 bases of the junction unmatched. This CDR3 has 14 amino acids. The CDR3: CASSPTTGVDTQYF. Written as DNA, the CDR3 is TGTGCCAGCAGCCCTACAACAGGGGTAGATACGCAGTATTTT.

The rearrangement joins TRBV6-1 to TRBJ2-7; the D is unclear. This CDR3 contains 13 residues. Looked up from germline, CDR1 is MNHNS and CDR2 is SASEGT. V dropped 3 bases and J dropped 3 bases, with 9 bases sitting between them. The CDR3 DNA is TGTGCCAGCAGTGACAGGTACCACTACGAGCAGTACTTC. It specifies CASSDRYHYEQYF.

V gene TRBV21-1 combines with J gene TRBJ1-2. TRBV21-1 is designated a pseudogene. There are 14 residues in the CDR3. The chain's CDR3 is CASSNAGGPYGYTF. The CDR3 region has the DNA TGTGCCAGCAGCAATGCGGGGGGCCCTTATGGCTACACCTTC.

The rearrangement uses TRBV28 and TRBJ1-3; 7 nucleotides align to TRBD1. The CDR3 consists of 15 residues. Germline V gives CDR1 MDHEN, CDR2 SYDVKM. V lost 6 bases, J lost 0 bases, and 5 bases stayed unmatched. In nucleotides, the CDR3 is TGTGCCAGCAGGCCTACAGGGGCCTCTGGAAACACCATATATTTT. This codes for CASRPTGASGNTIYF.

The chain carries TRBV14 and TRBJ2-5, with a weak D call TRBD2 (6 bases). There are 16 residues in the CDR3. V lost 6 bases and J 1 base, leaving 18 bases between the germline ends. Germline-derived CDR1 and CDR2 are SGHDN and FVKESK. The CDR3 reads CASSRPGAGSQETQYF. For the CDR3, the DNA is TGTGCCAGCAGTCGCCCTGGGGCGGGAAGCCAAGAGACCCAGTACTTC.

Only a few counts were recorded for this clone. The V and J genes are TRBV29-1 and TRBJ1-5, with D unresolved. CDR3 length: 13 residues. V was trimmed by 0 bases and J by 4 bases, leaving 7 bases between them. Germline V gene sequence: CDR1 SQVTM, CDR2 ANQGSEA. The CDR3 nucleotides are TGCAGCGTTGAAGATGGGCCTAATCAGCCCCAGCATTTT. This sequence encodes CSVEDGPNQPQHF.

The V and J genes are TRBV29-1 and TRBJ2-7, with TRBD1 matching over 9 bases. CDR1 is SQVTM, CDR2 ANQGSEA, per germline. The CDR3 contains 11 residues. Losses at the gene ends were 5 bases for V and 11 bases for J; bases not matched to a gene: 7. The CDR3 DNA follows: TGCAGCGTTTCGGACAGGGGTGCGGAGTACTTC. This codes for CSVSDRGAEYF.

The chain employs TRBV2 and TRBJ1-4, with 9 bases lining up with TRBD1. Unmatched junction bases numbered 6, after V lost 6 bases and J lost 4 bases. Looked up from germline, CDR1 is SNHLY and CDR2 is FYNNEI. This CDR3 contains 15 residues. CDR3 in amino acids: CASSRGQGSNEKLFF. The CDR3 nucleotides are TGTGCCAGCAGCCGAGGACAGGGGAGTAATGAAAAACTGTTTTTT.

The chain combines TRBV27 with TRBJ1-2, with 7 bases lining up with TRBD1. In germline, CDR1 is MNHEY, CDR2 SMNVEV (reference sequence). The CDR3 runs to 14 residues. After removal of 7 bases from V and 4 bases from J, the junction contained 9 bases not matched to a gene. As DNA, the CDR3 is TGTGCCAGCATTCTAGACAGGGAAGCCTATGGCTACACCTTC. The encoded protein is CASILDREAYGYTF.

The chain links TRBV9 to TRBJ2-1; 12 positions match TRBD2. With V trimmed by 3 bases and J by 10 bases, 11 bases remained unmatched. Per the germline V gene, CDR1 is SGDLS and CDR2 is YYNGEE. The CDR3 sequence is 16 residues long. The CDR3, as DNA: TGTGCCAGCAGCGGAGGACTAGCGGGGTGGGGTGGGGAGCAGTTCTTC. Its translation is CASSGGLAGWGGEQFF.

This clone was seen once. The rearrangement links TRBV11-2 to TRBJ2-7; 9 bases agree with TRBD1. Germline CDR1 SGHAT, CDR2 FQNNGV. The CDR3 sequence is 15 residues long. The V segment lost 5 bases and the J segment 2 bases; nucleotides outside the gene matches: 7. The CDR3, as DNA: TGTGCCAGCAGCCCCGGGACAGGGCGCGCCTACGAGCAGTACTTC. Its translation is CASSPGTGRAYEQYF.